This T cell receptor beta chain derives from a study of blood T cell repertoires in COVID-19. Overall study: Samples came from the United States, Italy and Spain, spanning acute and convalescent COVID-19.

Clinical histories supplied by participants themselves formed the basis of cohort assignment. Cohort 3 donors counted as recovered after two negative PCRs, clearance, or resolved symptoms. This CDR3 region has 12 residues. Looked up from germline, CDR1 is SNHLY and CDR2 is FYNNEI. V dropped 6 bases and J dropped 1 base, with 7 bases sitting between them. Per the original data handling: The authors estimated nucleated cell counts from reference gene primer amplification. Produced via immunoSEQ multiplex PCR; TCRdb's table is partial and in-frame only. The V and J calls and clone size were taken over from that table, and D and trimming were inferred from the DNA. The sample yields approximately 130,000 clones, about four fifths seen once.

The V call is TRBV2, the J call TRBJ2-7; the D is unclear. This receptor was taken from a man aged 30-40 years who had recovered from COVID-19. Sequencing was performed on PBMCs or T cells enriched from blood (not recorded which). This chain's CDR3 is CASSLSSYEQYV. CDR3 DNA: TGTGCCAGCAGCCTAAGTTCCTACGAGCAGTACGTC.